The 31 T cell receptor beta chains in this list originate from one sample, sequenced in a study of PD-L1 blockade in urothelial cancer. TCRdb's table, derived via immunoSEQ multiplex PCR, lists solely in-frame clones and lacks some. Of about 100,000 clones listed, around 93% are singletons. This specimen consisted of PBMCs, obtained around atezolizumab (anti-PD-L1) treatment. These receptors were taken from a woman of 80 years or more with urothelial cancer.

The chain has TRBV13 and TRBJ2-1, with a weak D call TRBD1 (6 bases). Germline CDR1 PRHDT, CDR2 FYEKMQ (reference sequence). V lost 5 bases, J lost 4 bases, and 12 bases lay in between. The CDR3 has 14 residues. The CDR3 reads CASSPGTPYNEQFF. Written as DNA, the CDR3 is TGTGCCAGCAGCCCCGGGACACCGTACAATGAGCAGTTCTTC.

To note about this clone: The junction departs from the called germline gene at one end, perhaps through a read error. The V and J genes are TRBV28 and TRBJ2-1; the match to TRBD2 covers 10 bases. The CDR3 length is 13 residues. Germline assignment: CDR1 MDHEN and CDR2 SYDVKM. Here the CDR3 DNA reads TGTGCCAGCAGTTCCCCACCCGCTAGCGGGAGTATCTTC. Translated, it gives CASSSPPASGSIF.

The chain uses TRBV7-6 and TRBJ1-5; perhaps TRBD1 as D (6 bases). Trimming cost V 4 bases and J 7 bases, with 14 bases left between them. The CDR3 is 14 amino acids. In germline, CDR1 is SGHVS, CDR2 FNYEAQ. CDR3 sequence: CASSSQGDRQPQHF. CDR3 DNA: TGTGCCAGCAGCTCACAGGGTGATAGGCAGCCCCAGCATTTT.

This clone was seen a few times. The V gene is TRBV2, the J gene TRBJ1-1; TRBD1 aligns across 8 bases. This CDR3 is built from 13 residues. V lost 6 bases and J lost 6; bases outside the gene matches: 6. Germline CDR1 reads SNHLY; CDR2 reads FYNNEI. The CDR3 sequence: CASRVNRGSEAFF. The CDR3, as DNA: TGTGCCAGCAGGGTAAACAGGGGGTCTGAAGCTTTCTTT.

This rearrangement joins TRBV15 to TRBJ2-3; D is unresolved. Germline assignment: CDR1 LNHNV and CDR2 YYDKDF (reference sequence). This CDR3 region has 12 residues. With 0 bases removed from V and 8 bases from J, the gap between germline ends came to 6 bases. The CDR3: CATSRDSLTQYF. In nucleotides, the CDR3 is TGTGCCACCAGCAGAGACTCCCTTACGCAGTATTTT.

This clone was detected only a few times. The chain links TRBV5-6 to TRBJ1-5, with D maybe TRBD1 (5 bases). V gave up 0 bases and J gave up 5 bases, with 6 bases separating them. The CDR3 is 13 amino acids. CDR1 SGHDT and CDR2 YYEEEE come from the germline V gene. In DNA, the CDR3 is TGTGCCAGCAGCTTGGGCAGGGATCAGCCCCAGCATTTT. This gives the protein CASSLGRDQPQHF. The variable domain in full, with the rest retrieved from reference TRBV5-6 and TRBJ1-5, is DAGVTQSPTHLIKTRGQQVTLRCSPKSGHDTVSWYQQALGQGPQFIFQYYEEEERQRGNFPDRFSGHQFPNYSSELNVNALLLGDSALYLCASSLGRDQPQHFGDGTRLSIL.

This chain's CDR3 is CASSGATGELFF. The CDR3 DNA is TGTGCCAGCTCAGGGGCGACCGGGGAGCTGTTTTTT. V and J are TRBV18 and TRBJ2-2; maybe TRBD1 (5 bases). This CDR3 is 12 amino acids long. V was pared by 5 bases and J by 5 bases, with 6 bases between. CDR1 and CDR2 from the germline V gene are KGHSH and LQKENI.

CDR3 amino acids: CACYTPGHSNYGYTF. The CDR3, as DNA: TGTGCCTGTTATACACCGGGACACTCTAACTATGGCTACACCTTC. J is TRBJ1-2 and V is TRBV30; a possible D gene is TRBD1 (6 bases). V shed 6 bases and J shed 0 bases, with 17 bases lying between them. The germline CDR1 and CDR2 sequences are GTSNPN and SVGIG (reference sequence). CDR3 size: 15 residues. The full variable domain, with the rest looked up from reference TRBV30 and TRBJ1-2, is SQTIHQWPATLVQPVGSPLSLECTVEGTSNPNLYWYRQAAGRGLQLLFYSVGIGQISSEVPQNLSASRPQDRQFILSSKKLLLSDSGFYLCACYTPGHSNYGYTFGSGTRLTVV.

The V and J genes are TRBV6-6 and TRBJ1-5, with D possibly TRBD1 on 6 matching bases. V lost 10 bases and J lost 4, with 20 bases in between. The CDR3 sequence is 15 residues long. The germline gives CDR1 MNHNY, CDR2 SVGAGI (reference sequence). DNA for the CDR3: TGTGCCACCTCGAACAGGGTGAGTCCTAATCAGCCCCAGCATTTT. It encodes CATSNRVSPNQPQHF.

The CDR3 bases are TGTGCCAGCAGCTTGGATGGCGCGGTGACCTACGAGCAGTACTTC. As protein: CASSLDGAVTYEQYF. J is TRBJ2-7 and V is TRBV5-4; D remains ambiguous. CDR1 and CDR2 (germline): SGHNT, YYREEE (reference sequence). This CDR3 is built from 15 residues. Between the trimmed V and J ends, which lost 0 bases and 2 bases, there was a span of 12 bases.

The V and J genes are TRBV28 and TRBJ1-2, with TRBD1 as a possible D gene (5 bases). Per the germline V gene, CDR1 is MDHEN and CDR2 is SYDVKM. The CDR3 totals 13 residues. The V gene lost 5 bases and the J gene lost 7 bases, with 14 bases spanning the gap. CDR3: CASSTPLGGGYTF. As DNA, the CDR3 is TGTGCCAGCAGTACACCCTTGGGGGGTGGCTACACCTTC.

The V and J genes are TRBV5-1 and TRBJ2-5; D is possibly TRBD1 (6 bases). The CDR3 covers 15 residues. The V end was cut by 5 bases, the J end by 1 base, with 15 bases between. The germline CDR1 and CDR2 sequences are SGHRS and YFSETQ. In nucleotides, the CDR3 is TGCGCCAGCAGATTCGGGACATTGGCCCAAGAGACCCAGTACTTC. It codes for CASRFGTLAQETQYF.

The J gene is TRBJ1-2, the V gene TRBV7-8; TRBD1 might be the D (6 bases). V lost 2 bases to trimming and J lost 3 bases, with 16 bases between them. CDR3 length equals 16 residues. Germline CDR1 and CDR2: SGHVS and FQNEAQ. CDR3 DNA: TGTGCCAGCAGCTTAAGGACAGACAGTCGTCACTATGGCTACACCTTC. This codes for CASSLRTDSRHYGYTF.

The rearrangement uses TRBV7-9 and TRBJ2-3, with TRBD2 matching 13 bases. The CDR3 totals 16 residues. Losses at the gene ends were 5 bases for V and 1 base for J; bases not matched to a gene: 3. Looked up from germline, CDR1 is SEHNR and CDR2 is FQNEAQ (reference sequence). CDR3 residues: CASSPGLAGGTDTQYF. The CDR3 coding sequence is TGTGCCAGCAGCCCAGGACTAGCGGGGGGCACAGATACGCAGTATTTT.

This chain uses TRBV5-4 with TRBJ2-7; 8 bases agree with TRBD1. V was clipped by 4 bases and J by 3 bases; unmatched bases: 6. Germline loops: CDR1 SGHNT, CDR2 YYREEE (reference sequence). The CDR3 is 14 residues long. CDR3 protein: CASSPRTGIYEQYF. The CDR3, as DNA: TGTGCCAGCAGCCCCCGGACAGGGATCTACGAGCAGTACTTC.

The chain links TRBV18 to TRBJ1-4, with D maybe TRBD1 (5 bases). Germline CDR1 KGHSH, CDR2 LQKENI. This CDR3 has 15 amino acids. V was cut by 3 bases and J by 3 bases, with 11 bases left in between. This chain's CDR3 is CASSPQGGPNEKLFF. The CDR3 DNA follows: TGTGCCAGCTCACCCCAGGGAGGACCTAATGAAAAACTGTTTTTT.

The chain uses TRBV7-2 and TRBJ2-1; TRBD2 might be the D (6 bases). Trimming removed 0 bases at V and 2 bases at J, with 8 bases between. There are 15 residues in the CDR3. Germline CDR1 is SGHTA and CDR2 is FQGNSA. The CDR3 nucleotides read TGTGCCAGCAGCTTAGCCGGGGGAACCTACAATGAGCAGTTCTTC. It is translated as CASSLAGGTYNEQFF.

The chain is built from TRBV28 and TRBJ1-1; D is unresolved. V shed 5 bases and J shed 1 base, with 8 bases lying between them. The CDR3 covers 13 residues. Germline V gives CDR1 MDHEN, CDR2 SYDVKM. The CDR3 DNA is TGTGCCAGCAGTACAGTCGAGAACACTGAAGCTTTCTTT. Amino acids: CASSTVENTEAFF.

The chain couples TRBV6-1 to TRBJ1-1, with 10 positions matching TRBD1. CDR3 length: 15 amino acids. Germline-derived CDR1 and CDR2 are MNHNS and SASEGT. The ends lost 3 bases at V and 1 base at J; junction bases unmatched: 2. CDR3 protein: CASSDRDRGNTEAFF. As DNA, the CDR3 is TGTGCCAGCAGTGACCGGGACAGGGGGAACACTGAAGCTTTCTTT.

The chain employs TRBV5-6 and TRBJ2-1, with 9 bases aligning to TRBD2. CDR3 length: 15 amino acids. The V gene end was trimmed by 4 bases and the J gene end by 9 bases; junction bases not matched to a gene: 11. Germline CDR1 is SGHDT and CDR2 is YYEEEE. The chain's CDR3 is CASSPAGTSLSEQFF. CDR3 nucleotide sequence: TGTGCCAGCAGCCCCGCTGGGACTAGCCTCAGTGAGCAGTTCTTC.

The J gene is TRBJ2-2, the V gene TRBV7-6, with D perhaps matching TRBD2 (6 bases). CDR3 size: 16 residues. V was cut by 2 bases and J by 5 bases, with 15 bases left in between. Germline values: CDR1 SGHVS, CDR2 FNYEAQ. CDR3 residues: CASSLTGRGGTGELFF. In nucleotides, the CDR3 is TGTGCCAGCAGCTTAACCGGGAGAGGTGGTACCGGGGAGCTGTTTTTT.

J is TRBJ1-5 and V is TRBV19; D remains unclear. In germline, CDR1 is LNHDA, CDR2 SQIVND (reference sequence). This CDR3 is built from 14 residues. V lost 7 bases and J 4 bases, leaving 14 bases between the germline ends. CDR3 residues: CASNWGVANQPQHF. The CDR3 nucleotides are TGTGCCAGTAATTGGGGAGTTGCGAATCAGCCCCAGCATTTT.

The rearrangement joins TRBV6-5 to TRBJ2-2; D may be TRBD1 (5 bases). The V gene's germline CDR1 is MNHEY and CDR2 SVGAGI. V shed 5 bases and J shed 6 bases, with 13 bases lying between them. There are 14 residues in the CDR3. CDR3: CASSGQGRAGELFF. The CDR3 region has the DNA TGTGCCAGCAGTGGGCAGGGAAGGGCCGGGGAGCTGTTTTTT.

The J gene is TRBJ2-2, the V gene TRBV28, with 8 positions matching TRBD1. Germline CDR1 reads MDHEN; CDR2 reads SYDVKM. V was clipped by 3 bases and J by 0 bases; unmatched bases: 3. The CDR3 is 16 residues long. This CDR3 reads CASSFGQGPNTGELFF. The CDR3, as DNA: TGTGCCAGCAGTTTCGGACAGGGACCGAACACCGGGGAGCTGTTTTTT.

This chain connects TRBV6-1 to TRBJ2-4; 11 nucleotides align to TRBD2. Germline loops: CDR1 MNHNS, CDR2 SASEGT. V was pared by 7 bases and J by 6 bases, with 2 bases of the junction left unmatched. The CDR3 sequence is 13 residues long. The CDR3 loop is CASTTSGRNIQYF. CDR3 nucleotide sequence: TGTGCCAGCACAACTAGCGGGAGAAACATTCAGTACTTC.

V gene TRBV9 combines with J gene TRBJ2-7, with 8 bases matching TRBD2. Germline lookup yields CDR1 SGDLS and CDR2 YYNGEE. This CDR3 comprises 16 residues. The J segment lost 3 bases and the V segment lost 2 bases, leaving 10 bases of the junction unmatched. The CDR3 loop is CASSVGSAGGFYEQYF. The CDR3 region has the DNA TGTGCCAGCAGCGTCGGGTCTGCGGGGGGTTTCTACGAGCAGTACTTC.

The V gene is TRBV28, the J gene TRBJ1-1, with D maybe TRBD1 (5 bases). Germline loops: CDR1 MDHEN, CDR2 SYDVKM. Trimming cost V 2 bases and J 5 bases, with 12 bases left between them. The CDR3 runs 14 residues. The CDR3 here is CASSLNYRGTEAFF. The DNA of the CDR3 is TGTGCCAGCAGTTTAAATTATCGGGGGACTGAAGCTTTCTTT. The variable domain in full, completed from reference TRBV28 and TRBJ1-1, reads DVKVTQSSRYLVKRTGEKVFLECVQDMDHENMFWYRQDPGLGLRLIYFSYDVKMKEKGDIPEGYSVSREKKERFSLILESASTNQTSMYLCASSLNYRGTEAFFGQGTRLTVV.

The chain recombines TRBV11-2 with TRBJ2-2; 10 nucleotides line up with TRBD2. Trimming cost V 4 bases and J 5 bases; bases outside gene matches: 10. CDR1 and CDR2 (germline): SGHAT, FQNNGV. CDR3 size: 17 residues. CDR3 region: CASSSRASGRPTGELFF. The CDR3 DNA is TGTGCCAGCAGCTCAAGGGCTAGCGGGAGACCGACCGGGGAGCTGTTTTTT.

The V and J genes are TRBV2 and TRBJ1-2, with 7 bases matching TRBD1. The CDR3 runs to 13 residues. Germline V gene data show CDR1 as SNHLY and CDR2 as FYNNEI. V shed 4 bases, J shed 7 bases, and the junction held 6 bases outside the gene matches. The DNA for the CDR3 is TGTGCCAGCAGTGGACAGGGCCGGCGTGGCTACACCTTC. Amino acids: CASSGQGRRGYTF.

J is TRBJ2-1 and V is TRBV11-2, with no clear D. This CDR3 comprises 12 residues. The V gene lost 1 base and the J gene lost 10 bases, with 8 bases spanning the gap. The germline gives CDR1 SGHAT, CDR2 FQNNGV. The CDR3: CASSLVKAEQFF. CDR3 coding DNA: TGTGCCAGCAGCTTAGTAAAAGCGGAGCAGTTCTTC.

The chain combines TRBV27 with TRBJ1-3; maybe TRBD1 (5 bases). Trimming shortened V by 2 bases and J by 0 bases, and 14 bases separated the two germline ends. The CDR3 covers 17 residues. Per germline, CDR1 MNHEY and CDR2 SMNVEV (reference sequence). CDR3 sequence reads: CASSLGPGLRSGNTIYF. As DNA, the CDR3 is TGTGCCAGCAGTTTAGGGCCAGGGCTTCGCTCTGGAAACACCATATATTTT.